This TCR beta chain was sequenced during a study of CD8 T cells in ankylosing spondylitis. Using its own MiXCR run on the 5' RACE reads, TCRdb lists one record per CDR3 protein. In the table there are about 200,000 distinct CDR3 sequences, 7% to 8% of which are singletons. Study-wide points: Enrichment of disease-linked clones was reportedly significant in matched ankylosing spondylitis synovial fluid. A TCR beta motif of 7 or 8 highly homologous variants appeared characteristic of ankylosing spondylitis blood.

This clonotype has only a few counts. Its antigen is not known. Germline assignment: CDR1 SNHLY and CDR2 FYNNEI. The CDR3 is 12 amino acids. V lost 11 bases, J lost 4 bases, and 13 bases lay in between. This receptor was taken from a male donor with ankylosing spondylitis. The genes are TRBV2 and TRBJ2-3, with a tentative D call TRBD2 (6 bases). Sequencing input: blood, either unsorted or a sorted T cell fraction (not recorded which). The CDR3 protein is CASMEGPDTQYF. For the CDR3, the DNA is TGTGCCTCTATGGAGGGCCCAGATACGCAGTATTTT.